The entry that follows covers one TCR beta chain sequence. This clone was found once. There is no known antigen for this receptor. Base quality data are lacking; no much larger clone is found one base away. The CDR3 runs 15 residues from the cysteine to the phenylalanine. Left in the record is the CDR3 DNA by itself, 45 bases read in frame from the first base. The junction shows trimming of 4 bases on V and 3 bases on J, and the gene matches do not reach 3 bases of it. CDR1 SGHNT and CDR2 YENEEA are derived from the germline V gene. The data stem from a study of blood T cell repertoires in COVID-19 (dated by TCRdb to 2020 to 2021). In the study overall: The collaborator samples originated in the United States, Italy and Spain and spanned the acute and convalescent phases of COVID-19. The material from the prospective study consisted of cDNA or gDNA derived from T cells, B-cell-depleted T cells, or PBMCs. The repertoires were released in a freely available public database intended as a resource for research on the immune response to SARS-CoV-2. The dataset comprised deeply sampled blood TCRbeta repertoires from subjects exposed to, actively infected with, or recovered from COVID-19. Samples were obtained from the ongoing ImmuneRACE study (first 160 participants) and from about 1,300 subjects provided by 6 global collaborators. Where available, HLA class I and class II types were obtained from metadata supplied by the sample provider rather than from assay-based typing. Nearly every sample came with metadata listing a de-identified subject ID, COVID-19 status, age in years and sex.

Whole blood was collected in K2EDTA tubes by collaborating institutions according to the institutions' own protocols. Collaborator samples were shipped for TCRbeta analysis as frozen whole blood, isolated PBMCs, or DNA extracted from either sample type. TCRbeta CDR3 regions were amplified from genomic DNA using the immunoSEQ Assay, a bias-controlled multiplex PCR. The study's processing was this. The number of nucleated cells in each sample was estimated from the amplification of reference gene primers within the assay. To quantify the absolute abundance of each unique TCRbeta CDR3 rearrangement, sequence reads were collapsed and filtered. For each sample, productive Simpson clonality was calculated by taking the square root of Simpson's diversity index across productive rearrangements. In its TCRdb copy, this immuneACCESS table keeps in-frame sequences only and misses some clones. Where compared with another copy, unresolved V genes explain less than half of these, and the others have no known cause. V and J calls and clone size are given by that table; D and trimming were obtained from the DNA. Here the sample has around 200,000 clones; about 85% occur a single time. The top ten constitute 4.9% of the sample.

The research as a whole found: Clinical and demographic metadata were provided uncurated, with the amount varying by source and participant.

The rearranged chain carries TRBV11-3 and TRBJ2-1; a stretch of 10 junction bases matches TRBD2. The TCR sequence derives from a woman older than 75 with acute or convalescent COVID-19. Sample: peripheral blood. The CDR3 here reads CASSSGTSDYNEQFF. The nucleotide sequence reads TGTGCCAGCAGCTCCGGGACTAGCGACTACAATGAGCAGTTCTTC.